The 18 T cell receptor beta chains reported below all come from one sample, sequenced in a study of OX40 agonist ivuxolimab in advanced cancers. TCRdb keeps only in-frame clones here, not all; method: immunoSEQ multiplex PCR. The sample contains 50,000 to 85,000 clones, 75% to 90% of which appear only once. This material consisted of CD4+ or CD8+ T cells sorted from blood, taken in a trial of the OX40 agonist ivuxolimab. The source is an adult with an advanced solid tumor such as melanoma, head and neck, liver or kidney cancer.

The CDR3, as DNA: TGTGCCAGCAGGATGACTGATAACGGCTACACCTTC. This translates into CASRMTDNGYTF. The chain recombines TRBV28 with TRBJ1-2; D ambiguous. The CDR3 is 12 amino acids. V dropped 6 bases and J dropped 8 bases, with 13 bases sitting between them. The V gene's germline CDR1 is MDHEN and CDR2 SYDVKM.

The V gene is TRBV5-1, the J gene TRBJ1-1, with 8 bases matching TRBD1. The germline CDR1 and CDR2 sequences are SGHRS and YFSETQ. This CDR3 spans 14 amino acids. J was trimmed by 3 bases and V by 1 base; bases with no gene match: 2. CDR3 protein: CASSLQGAYTEAFF. CDR3 DNA: TGCGCCAGCAGCTTGCAGGGGGCGTACACTGAAGCTTTCTTT.

This chain links TRBV18 with TRBJ1-1; D is undetermined. V dropped 4 bases and J dropped 5 bases, with 11 bases sitting between them. This CDR3 comprises 13 residues. CDR1 is KGHSH and CDR2 is LQKENI in the germline V gene. CDR3 DNA sequence: TGTGCCAGCTCACGAAACCCTGGGACTGAAGCTTTCTTT. It yields the protein CASSRNPGTEAFF.

This clone was seen just once. DNA of the CDR3: TGTGCCAGCAGTGCCCTGGATAGACGTCAGCCCCAGCATTTT. Translated, it gives CASSALDRRQPQHF. The V call is TRBV2, the J call TRBJ1-5; no reliable D call. The CDR3 extends over 14 amino acids. Germline V gene lookup returns CDR1 SNHLY and CDR2 FYNNEI. Trimming removed 4 bases from V and 6 bases from J, with 13 bases in between.

The chain has TRBV27 and TRBJ2-2, with TRBD2 as a possible D gene (6 bases). Deletions cut 3 bases from V and 6 bases from J, with 14 bases between. The CDR3 spans 15 residues. Germline V gene sequence: CDR1 MNHEY, CDR2 SMNVEV (reference sequence). The DNA for the CDR3 is TGTGCCAGCAGTTTGACCCCCGGGGGACCCGGGGAGCTGTTTTTT. Its translation: CASSLTPGGPGELFF.

The J gene is TRBJ2-3, the V gene TRBV4-3; 14 bases fit TRBD2. The CDR3 runs 15 residues. Germline-derived CDR1 and CDR2 are LGHNA and YSLEER. V trimming: 4 bases; J trimming: 5 bases; junction bases outside the gene matches: 2. This chain's CDR3 is CASSRLAGGQDTQYF. The CDR3 DNA is TGCGCCAGCAGCCGACTAGCGGGGGGGCAAGATACGCAGTATTTT.

V is TRBV19 and J is TRBJ2-1; TRBD2 agrees at 7 bases. Losses at the gene ends were 4 bases for V and 1 base for J; bases not matched to a gene: 4. This CDR3 region has 15 residues. Per the germline V gene, CDR1 is LNHDA and CDR2 is SQIVND (reference sequence). CDR3 sequence (DNA): TGTGCCAGTAGTAACTCGGGGGGATCCTACAATGAGCAGTTCTTC. It translates to CASSNSGGSYNEQFF.

CDR3 amino acids: CASSLSASSEAFF. DNA for the CDR3: TGCGCCAGCAGCTTGTCAGCAAGCTCTGAAGCTTTCTTT. The gene calls are TRBV5-1 and TRBJ1-1; D gene uncertain. This CDR3 region has 13 residues. Germline CDR1 reads SGHRS; CDR2 reads YFSETQ. V was pared by 1 base and J by 6 bases, with 10 bases between. Variable domain in full (rest from reference TRBV5-1 and TRBJ1-1): KAGVTQTPRYLIKTRGQQVTLSCSPISGHRSVSWYQQTPGQGLQFLFEYFSETQRNKGNFPGRFSGRQFSNSRSEMNVSTLELGDSALYLCASSLSASSEAFFGQGTRLTVV.

This rearrangement joins TRBV2 to TRBJ2-6; tentatively, D is TRBD1 (5 bases). From germline, CDR1 is SNHLY and CDR2 FYNNEI. This CDR3 has 15 residues. The germline V and J ends were trimmed by 6 bases and 0 bases, with 9 bases remaining between them. CDR3 in amino acids: CASRHDSSGANVLTF. CDR3 coding DNA: TGTGCCAGCAGGCACGACAGCTCTGGGGCCAACGTCCTGACTTTC.

V and J are TRBV5-1 and TRBJ2-5; a weak D match, TRBD1 (6 bases). Germline V lookup: CDR1 SGHRS, CDR2 YFSETQ. The germline V and J ends were trimmed by 3 bases and 3 bases, with 15 bases remaining between them. This CDR3 has 15 amino acids. The CDR3 protein is CASSWQTGREETQYF. The CDR3 DNA is TGCGCCAGCAGCTGGCAAACAGGGAGAGAAGAGACCCAGTACTTC.

The chain recombines TRBV19 with TRBJ2-4; perhaps D is TRBD1 or TRBD2 (5 bases each). CDR3 size: 14 residues. CDR1 is LNHDA and CDR2 is SQIVND in the germline V gene (reference sequence). Trimming left V 3 bases short and J 7 bases short, with 13 bases between. CDR3 in amino acids: CASSIKGWGNIQYF. In DNA form, the CDR3 reads TGTGCCAGTAGTATTAAAGGGTGGGGGAACATTCAGTACTTC. The complete variable domain, with remaining parts taken from reference TRBV19 and TRBJ2-4, reads DGGITQSPKYLFRKEGQNVTLSCEQNLNHDAMYWYRQDPGQGLRLIYYSQIVNDFQKGDIAEGYSVSREKKESFPLTVTSAQKNPTAFYLCASSIKGWGNIQYFGAGTRLSVL.

V and J are TRBV14 and TRBJ2-7, with D hard to call. CDR3 length equals 13 residues. Trimming took 4 bases from V and 1 from J, leaving 8 bases between them. Germline CDR1 reads SGHDN; CDR2 reads FVKESK. CDR3 loop: CASSPDTSYEQYF. The DNA of the CDR3 is TGTGCCAGCAGCCCCGACACTTCCTACGAGCAGTACTTC.

Comment on this clone: Other DNA sequences in the same sample also yield this CDR3. This chain links TRBV18 with TRBJ1-5; D is perhaps TRBD1 (5 bases). Germline V CDR1 and CDR2: KGHSH, LQKENI. V was trimmed by 9 bases and J by 0 bases, leaving 9 bases between them. The CDR3 contains 13 residues. CDR3: CASSTASNQPQHF. CDR3 nucleotide sequence: TGTGCCAGTTCGACAGCTAGCAATCAGCCCCAGCATTTT.

The gene calls are TRBV19 and TRBJ1-4; 7 bases match TRBD1. Germline V lookup: CDR1 LNHDA, CDR2 SQIVND (reference sequence). This CDR3 has 11 residues. Unmatched junction bases numbered 3, after V lost 4 bases and J lost 13 bases. CDR3 protein: CASSTRGSLFF. In DNA form, the CDR3 reads TGTGCCAGTAGTACCAGGGGGTCACTGTTTTTT.

The V and J genes are TRBV5-1 and TRBJ2-7; D is ambiguous. Germline V CDR1 and CDR2: SGHRS, YFSETQ. This CDR3 has 14 residues. Trimming took 1 base from V and 2 from J, leaving 10 bases between them. In DNA, the CDR3 is TGCGCCAGCAGCTTGCCAACACCCCCCTACGAGCAGTACTTC. Encoded protein: CASSLPTPPYEQYF. Variable domain in full (rest from reference TRBV5-1 and TRBJ2-7): KAGVTQTPRYLIKTRGQQVTLSCSPISGHRSVSWYQQTPGQGLQFLFEYFSETQRNKGNFPGRFSGRQFSNSRSEMNVSTLELGDSALYLCASSLPTPPYEQYFGPGTRLTVT.

The genes are TRBV10-3 and TRBJ2-5; 9 bases line up with TRBD1. This CDR3 has 14 amino acids. Germline V gives CDR1 ENHRY, CDR2 SYGVKD. With 6 bases clipped from V and 2 bases from J, the junction kept 4 bases outside the gene matches. The CDR3 DNA follows: TGTGCCATCAGACCCGGGACAGGGCAAGAGACCCAGTACTTC. Its translation: CAIRPGTGQETQYF.

The rearrangement joins TRBV7-3 to TRBJ2-1; TRBD1 agrees at 7 bases. The J segment lost 2 bases and the V segment lost 5 bases, leaving 6 bases of the junction unmatched. Germline loops: CDR1 SGHTA, CDR2 FQGTGA. The length of the CDR3 is 15 residues. Written as DNA, the CDR3 is TGTGCCAGCAGCACGACAGGGAAAACCTACAATGAGCAGTTCTTC. As protein: CASSTTGKTYNEQFF. Full variable domain (outside the CDR3, taken from reference TRBV7-3 and TRBJ2-1): GAGVSQTPSNKVTEKGKYVELRCDPISGHTALYWYRQSLGQGPEFLIYFQGTGAADDSGLPNDRFFAVRPEGSVSTLKIQRTERGDSAVYLCASSTTGKTYNEQFFGPGTRLTVL.

The rearrangement joins TRBV6-6 to TRBJ1-6; 7 nucleotides align to TRBD1. V trimming: 6 bases; J trimming: 6 bases; junction bases outside the gene matches: 11. Germline loops: CDR1 MNHNY, CDR2 SVGAGI (reference sequence). This CDR3 region has 16 residues. For the CDR3, the DNA is TGTGCCAGCAGACATCAAAGGACAGGACTTAATTCACCCCTCCACTTT. It translates to CASRHQRTGLNSPLHF.